Listed below are T cell receptor beta chains from one sample, sequenced in a study of post-analysis software for immune sequencing data. TCRdb redid the calling of the PCR reads with MiXCR, one entry per CDR3 protein. The sample consists of 750,000 to 900,000 distinct CDR3 sequences, approximately 44% of them appearing once. Material for sequencing was blood. The receptors derive from a girl aged 5-17 years with multiple sclerosis. CDR3s include the opening cysteine and the closing phenylalanine or tryptophan. D genes are given only for firm matches. Some rows have no size entry. The others give once, few or many, or a class for an expanded clone.

d_gene	j_gene	v_gene	abundance	CDR3nt	CDR3aa
TRBD1	TRBJ1-4	TRBV12-3/TRBV12-4	few	TGTGCCAGCAGTCCACGACAGGGGGCGTTTGAAAAACTGTTTTTT	CASSPRQGAFEKLFF
TRBD1	TRBJ2-5	TRBV7-8	.	TGTGCCAGCAGCCCGGAGCACAGGGGGATTGGGTCGAAGACCCAGTACTTC	CASSPEHRGIGSKTQYF
.	TRBJ2-7	TRBV7-9	once	TGTGCCAGCAGCCCCGAGGCAGGCGCTCCCTACGAGCAGTACTTC	CASSPEAGAPYEQYF
TRBD2	TRBJ2-7	TRBV20-1	.	TGCAGTGCCACCAAACTAGCGGGAGTTTCTTACGAGCAGTACTTC	CSATKLAGVSYEQYF
.	TRBJ2-7	TRBV11-2	.	TGTGCCAGCAGCTTAGAACGGCCTAGCTCCTACGAGCAGTACTTC	CASSLERPSSYEQYF
.	TRBJ2-5	TRBV20-1	.	TGCAGTGCTGCGCGCCCAACCGGTGAGCAGTACTTC	CSAARPTGEQYF
TRBD2	TRBJ2-7	TRBV7-8	.	TGTGCCAGCAGCTCCGACGTCGGACTAGCGGGAGGGCCATACAGCGAGCAGTACTTC	CASSSDVGLAGGPYSEQYF
TRBD2	TRBJ2-3	TRBV3-1	.	TGTGCCAGCAGCCAAGATCAGCGGGAGGGCCGGAGTACGCAGTATTTT	CASSQDQREGRSTQYF
.	TRBJ2-3	TRBV28	.	TGTGCCAGCAGTCCCCCAGCCGTCGATACGCAGTATTTT	CASSPPAVDTQYF
TRBD1	TRBJ1-1	TRBV7-6	.	TGTGCCAGCAGCTTTGCGCATGACAGGGGAAGCTATATGAACACTGAAGCTTTCTTT	CASSFAHDRGSYMNTEAFF
.	TRBJ1-1	TRBV20-1	.	TGCAGTGCTAGAGATCGGGTTCTTGGCGTCACTGAAGCTTTCTTT	CSARDRVLGVTEAFF
.	TRBJ1-5	TRBV4-2	.	TGTGCCAGCAGCCAAGGGGGGGGGCAACCCCAGCATTTT	CASSQGGGQPQHF
.	TRBJ2-7	TRBV18	few	TGTGCCAGCTCACCGCCCGGAGGGATAACTCCCTACGAGCAGTACTTC	CASSPPGGITPYEQYF
.	TRBJ2-1	TRBV28	.	TGTGCCAGCAGTTCTCGACTGGGATACAATGAGCAGTTCTTC	CASSSRLGYNEQFF
TRBD1	TRBJ2-7	TRBV7-9	.	TGTGCCAGCAGCTTTGAACAGGGGGAAGGCTACGAGCAGTACTTC	CASSFEQGEGYEQYF
TRBD2	TRBJ2-5	TRBV7-9	few	TGTGCCAGCAGCCGCAGCGGGACCACCACCCAAGAGACCCAGTACTTC	CASSRSGTTTQETQYF